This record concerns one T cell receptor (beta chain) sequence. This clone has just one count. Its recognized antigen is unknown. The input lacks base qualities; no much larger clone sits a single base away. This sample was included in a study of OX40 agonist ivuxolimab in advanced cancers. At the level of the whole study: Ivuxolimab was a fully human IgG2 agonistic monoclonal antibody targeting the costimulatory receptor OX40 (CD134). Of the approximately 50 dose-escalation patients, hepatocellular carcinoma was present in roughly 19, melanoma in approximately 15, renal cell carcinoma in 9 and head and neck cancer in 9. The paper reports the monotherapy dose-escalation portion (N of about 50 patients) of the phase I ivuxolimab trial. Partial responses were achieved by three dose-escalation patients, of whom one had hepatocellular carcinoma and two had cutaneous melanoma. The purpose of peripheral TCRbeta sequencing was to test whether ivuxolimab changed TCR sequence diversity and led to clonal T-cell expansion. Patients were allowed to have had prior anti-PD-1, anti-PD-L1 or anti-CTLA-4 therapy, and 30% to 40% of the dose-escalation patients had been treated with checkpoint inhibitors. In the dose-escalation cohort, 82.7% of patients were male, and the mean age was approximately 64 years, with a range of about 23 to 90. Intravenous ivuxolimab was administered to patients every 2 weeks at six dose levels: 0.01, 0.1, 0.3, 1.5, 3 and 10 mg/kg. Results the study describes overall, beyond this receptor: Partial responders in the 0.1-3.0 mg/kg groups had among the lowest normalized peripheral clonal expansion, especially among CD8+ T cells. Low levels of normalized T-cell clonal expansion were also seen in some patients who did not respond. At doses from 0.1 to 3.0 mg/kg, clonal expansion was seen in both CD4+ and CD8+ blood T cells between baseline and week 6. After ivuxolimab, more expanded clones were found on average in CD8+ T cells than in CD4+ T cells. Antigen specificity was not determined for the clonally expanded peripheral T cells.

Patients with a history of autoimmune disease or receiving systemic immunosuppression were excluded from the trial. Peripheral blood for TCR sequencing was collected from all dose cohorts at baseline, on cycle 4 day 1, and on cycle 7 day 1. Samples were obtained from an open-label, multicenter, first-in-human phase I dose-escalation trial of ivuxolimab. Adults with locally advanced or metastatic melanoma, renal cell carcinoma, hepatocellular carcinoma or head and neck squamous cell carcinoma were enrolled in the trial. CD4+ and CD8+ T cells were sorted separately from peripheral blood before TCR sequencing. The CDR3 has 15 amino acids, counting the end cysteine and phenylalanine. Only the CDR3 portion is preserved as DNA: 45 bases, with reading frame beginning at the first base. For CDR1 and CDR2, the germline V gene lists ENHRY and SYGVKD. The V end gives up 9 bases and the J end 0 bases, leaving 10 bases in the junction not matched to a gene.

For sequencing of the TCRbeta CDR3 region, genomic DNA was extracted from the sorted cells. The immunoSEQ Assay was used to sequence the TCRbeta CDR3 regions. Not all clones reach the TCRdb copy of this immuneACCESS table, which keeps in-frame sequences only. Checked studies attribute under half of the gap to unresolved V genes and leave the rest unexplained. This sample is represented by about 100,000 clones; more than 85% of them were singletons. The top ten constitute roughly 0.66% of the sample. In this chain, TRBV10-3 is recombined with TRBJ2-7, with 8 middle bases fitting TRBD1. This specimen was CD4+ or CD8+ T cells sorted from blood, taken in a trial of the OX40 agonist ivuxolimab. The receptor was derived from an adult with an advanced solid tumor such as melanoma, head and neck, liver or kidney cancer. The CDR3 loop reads CAIGQGGASSYEQYF. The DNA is TGTGCCATTGGACAGGGAGGTGCTAGCTCCTACGAGCAGTACTTC.